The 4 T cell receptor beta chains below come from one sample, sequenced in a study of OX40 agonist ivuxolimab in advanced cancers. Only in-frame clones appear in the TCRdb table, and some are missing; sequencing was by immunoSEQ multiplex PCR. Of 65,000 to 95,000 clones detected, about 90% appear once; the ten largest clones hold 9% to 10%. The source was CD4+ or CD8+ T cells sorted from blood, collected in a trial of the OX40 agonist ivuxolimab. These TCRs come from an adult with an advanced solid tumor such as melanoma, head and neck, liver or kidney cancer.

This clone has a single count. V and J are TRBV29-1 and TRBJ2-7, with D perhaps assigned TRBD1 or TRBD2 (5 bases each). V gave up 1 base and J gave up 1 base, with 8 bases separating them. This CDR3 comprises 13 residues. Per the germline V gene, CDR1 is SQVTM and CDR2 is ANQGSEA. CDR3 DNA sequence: TGCAGCGTTGAAGTGGGGGATTCCTACGAGCAGTACTTC. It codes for CSVEVGDSYEQYF.

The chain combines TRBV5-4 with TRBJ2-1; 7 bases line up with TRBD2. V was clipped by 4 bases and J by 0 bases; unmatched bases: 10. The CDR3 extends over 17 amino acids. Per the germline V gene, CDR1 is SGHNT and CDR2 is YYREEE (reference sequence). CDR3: CASSDFQWGGSYNEQFF. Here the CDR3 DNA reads TGTGCCAGCAGCGATTTTCAGTGGGGGGGCTCCTACAATGAGCAGTTCTTC.

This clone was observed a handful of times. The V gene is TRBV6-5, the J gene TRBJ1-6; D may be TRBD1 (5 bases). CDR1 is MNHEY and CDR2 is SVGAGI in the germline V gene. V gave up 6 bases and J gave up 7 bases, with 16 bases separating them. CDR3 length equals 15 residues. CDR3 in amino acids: CASSRRQRANSPLHF. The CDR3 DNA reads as TGTGCCAGCAGCCGCAGACAGCGAGCGAATTCACCCCTCCACTTT.

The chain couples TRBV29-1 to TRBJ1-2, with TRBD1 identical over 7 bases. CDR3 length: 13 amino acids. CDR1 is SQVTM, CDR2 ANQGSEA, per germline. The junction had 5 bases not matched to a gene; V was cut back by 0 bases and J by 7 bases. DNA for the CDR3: TGCAGCGTTGAAGATCAGACAGGGTTTGGCTACACCTTC. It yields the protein CSVEDQTGFGYTF.